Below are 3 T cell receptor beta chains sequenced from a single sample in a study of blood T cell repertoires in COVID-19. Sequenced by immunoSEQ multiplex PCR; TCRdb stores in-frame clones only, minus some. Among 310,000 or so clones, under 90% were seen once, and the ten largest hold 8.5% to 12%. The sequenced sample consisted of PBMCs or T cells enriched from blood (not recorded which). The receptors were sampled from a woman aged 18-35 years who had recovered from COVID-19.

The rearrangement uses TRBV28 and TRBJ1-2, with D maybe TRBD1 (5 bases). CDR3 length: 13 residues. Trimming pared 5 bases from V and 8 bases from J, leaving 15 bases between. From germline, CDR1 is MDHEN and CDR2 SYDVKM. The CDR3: CASSQTDFRGYTF. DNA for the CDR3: TGTGCCAGCAGTCAGACAGATTTTAGAGGCTACACCTTC.

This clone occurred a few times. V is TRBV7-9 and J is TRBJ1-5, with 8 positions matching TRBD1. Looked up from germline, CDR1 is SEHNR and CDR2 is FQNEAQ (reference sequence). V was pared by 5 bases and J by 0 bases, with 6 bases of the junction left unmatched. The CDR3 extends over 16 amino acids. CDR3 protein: CASSPGGAHSNQPQHF. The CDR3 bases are TGTGCCAGCAGCCCAGGGGGCGCACATAGCAATCAGCCCCAGCATTTT. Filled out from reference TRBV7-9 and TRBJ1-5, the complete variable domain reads DTGVSQNPRHKITKRGQNVTFRCDPISEHNRLYWYRQTLGQGPEFLTYFQNEAQLEKSRLLSDRFSAERPKGSFSTLEIQRTEQGDSAMYLCASSPGGAHSNQPQHFGDGTRLSIL.

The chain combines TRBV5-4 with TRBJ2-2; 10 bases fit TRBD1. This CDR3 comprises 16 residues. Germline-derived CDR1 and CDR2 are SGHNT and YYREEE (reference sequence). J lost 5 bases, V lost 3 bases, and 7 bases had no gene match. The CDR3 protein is CASSWMGQGWTGELFF. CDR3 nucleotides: TGTGCCAGCAGCTGGATGGGACAGGGGTGGACCGGGGAGCTGTTTTTT.